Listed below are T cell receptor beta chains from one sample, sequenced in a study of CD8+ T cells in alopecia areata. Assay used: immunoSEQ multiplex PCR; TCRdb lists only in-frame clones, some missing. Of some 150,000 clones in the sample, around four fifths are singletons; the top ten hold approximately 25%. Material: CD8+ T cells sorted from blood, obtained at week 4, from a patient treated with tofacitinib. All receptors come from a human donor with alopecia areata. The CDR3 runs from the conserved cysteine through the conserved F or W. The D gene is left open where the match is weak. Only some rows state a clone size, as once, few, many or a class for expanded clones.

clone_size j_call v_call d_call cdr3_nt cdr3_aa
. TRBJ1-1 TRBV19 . TGTGCCAGTAGTATTGGAGGCAGCATGAACACTGAAGCTTTCTTT CASSIGGSMNTEAFF
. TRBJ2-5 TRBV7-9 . TGTGCCAGCAGCCCCATTACCCAAGAGACCCAGTACTTC CASSPITQETQYF
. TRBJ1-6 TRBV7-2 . TGTGCCAGCAGCTTAGTTTCCGGGACGGGTTCACCCCTCCACTTT CASSLVSGTGSPLHF
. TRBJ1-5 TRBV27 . TGTGGAACGTCTCTCGATAGCAATCAGCCCCAGCATTTT CGTSLDSNQPQHF
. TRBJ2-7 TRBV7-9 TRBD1 TGTGCCAGCAGGTTAGGACAGGGAGGCGAGCAGTACTTC CASRLGQGGEQYF
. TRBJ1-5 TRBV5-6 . TGTGCCAGCAGCTTGGCTTCAGGGAATCAGCCCCAGCATTTT CASSLASGNQPQHF
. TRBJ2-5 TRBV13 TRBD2 TGTGCCAGCAGCTTATGGGCTAGCGGTAGTTCAGAGACCCAGTACTTC CASSLWASGSSETQYF
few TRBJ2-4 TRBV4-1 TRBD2 TGCGCCAGCAGCCAATCACAAGCGGGGGGCGAATCAAACATTCAGTACTTC CASSQSQAGGESNIQYF
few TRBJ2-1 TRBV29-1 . TGCAGCGACTTGACAGTTTGGAATGAGCAGTTCTTC CSDLTVWNEQFF
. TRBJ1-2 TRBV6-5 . TGTGCCAGCAGTTCCCAGGGAGGAGGGGAGGGCTACACCTTC CASSSQGGGEGYTF
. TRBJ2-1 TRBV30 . TGTGCCTGGAGATTGGGGGGAAGCTCCTACAATGAGCAGTTCTTC CAWRLGGSSYNEQFF
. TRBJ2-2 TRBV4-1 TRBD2 TGCGCCAGCAGCGATACTAGCGGGGGGGCAACCGGGGAGCTGTTTTTT CASSDTSGGATGELFF
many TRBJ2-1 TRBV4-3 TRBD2 TGCGCCAGCAGCCAAGAATCGGGGGGGCGCTACAATGAGCAGTTCTTC CASSQESGGRYNEQFF
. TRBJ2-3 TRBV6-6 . TGTGCCAGCAGTTACCCCCCCCGACACACAGATACGCAGTATTTT CASSYPPRHTDTQYF
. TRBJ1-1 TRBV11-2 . TGTGCCAGCAGCTTATCTCCTCGGGGGGGAACTGAAGCTTTCTTT CASSLSPRGGTEAFF
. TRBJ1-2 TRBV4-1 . TGCGCCAGCAGCCAAGTTTCCACGCAGCCTAACTATGGCTACACCTTC CASSQVSTQPNYGYTF
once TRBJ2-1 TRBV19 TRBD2 TGTGCCAGTAGTATTTTTGCGGGGGGCACCAATGAGCAGTTCTTC CASSIFAGGTNEQFF
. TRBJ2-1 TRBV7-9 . TGTGCCAGCAGCTTAGTTGGACTAACCTACAATGAGCAGTTCTTC CASSLVGLTYNEQFF
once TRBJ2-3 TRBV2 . TGTGCCAGCAGTGCCGGGGATCCACCCGATACGCAGTATTTT CASSAGDPPDTQYF
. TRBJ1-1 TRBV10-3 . TGTGCCATTCGCGAGGGATCGTTCACTGAAGCTTTCTTT CAIREGSFTEAFF
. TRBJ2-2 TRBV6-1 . TGTGCCAGCAGTGAAGCTATAGGGCGGCACACCGGGGAGCTGTTTTTT CASSEAIGRHTGELFF
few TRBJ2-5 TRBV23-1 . TGCGCCAGCGTCCCGGGACGTCAAGAGACCCAGTACTTC CASVPGRQETQYF
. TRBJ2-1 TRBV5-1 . TGCGCCAGCAGCTTGGCGGTTGAGCAGTTCTTC CASSLAVEQFF
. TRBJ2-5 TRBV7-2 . TGTGCCAGCAGCGCATGGCGGGGTAGGGCACGGGAGACCCAGTACTTC CASSAWRGRARETQYF
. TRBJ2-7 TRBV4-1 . TGCGCCAGCAGCCCGGGGGACTTCGGGGGCAACTACGAGCAGTACTTC CASSPGDFGGNYEQYF
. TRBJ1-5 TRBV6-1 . TGTGCCAGCAGTGAAGCGAGAGGGACACCGGTGCCCCAGCATTTT CASSEARGTPVPQHF
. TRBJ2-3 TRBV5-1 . TGCGCCAGCAGCTTGGGGGTCGGAGTTCCTGACACAGATACGCAGTATTTT CASSLGVGVPDTDTQYF
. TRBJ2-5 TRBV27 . TGTGCCAGCAGTTTATTTTGGGGAAGCAGGGTAGGAGAGACCCAGTACTTC CASSLFWGSRVGETQYF
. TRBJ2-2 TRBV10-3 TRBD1 TGTGCCATCAGTACCCCGGGACAGTCGAACACCGGGGAGCTGTTTTTT CAISTPGQSNTGELFF
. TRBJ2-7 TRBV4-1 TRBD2 TGCGCCAGCAGCCAAGAAGGGATAGCGGGAGCCGCAGAGCAGTACTTC CASSQEGIAGAAEQYF
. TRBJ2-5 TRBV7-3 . TGTGCCAGCAGCTTAACGCCAGGCCAAGAGACCCAGTACTTC CASSLTPGQETQYF
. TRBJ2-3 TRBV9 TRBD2 TGTGCCAGCAGCCTCAGCGGGGCCAGCACAGATACGCAGTATTTT CASSLSGASTDTQYF
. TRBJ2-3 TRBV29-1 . TGCAGCGTTCAGCCAACTAGGACATACACAGATACGCAGTATTTT CSVQPTRTYTDTQYF
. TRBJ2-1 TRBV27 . TGTGCCAGCAGTTCCTATGACGGAACGAATGAGCAGTTCTTC CASSSYDGTNEQFF
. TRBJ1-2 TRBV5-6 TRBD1 TGTGCCAGCAGCCCTACAGGGACAGACCCCTGGGAAGGCTACACCTTC CASSPTGTDPWEGYTF
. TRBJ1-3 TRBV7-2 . TGTGCCAGCAGCTGGCGGGACCCCCAAAGGGTAGCTGGAAACACCATATATTTT CASSWRDPQRVAGNTIYF
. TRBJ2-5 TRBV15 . TGTGCCACCAGCAGAGCGGCGGGGCAAGAGACCCAGTACTTC CATSRAAGQETQYF
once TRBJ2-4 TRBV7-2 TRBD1 TGTGCCAGCAGCTTAGACAGGGGGCGTCGGAACATTCAGTACTTC CASSLDRGRRNIQYF
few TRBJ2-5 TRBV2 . TGTGCCAGCAGCCCGGGATCACTGGAGACCCAGTACTTC CASSPGSLETQYF
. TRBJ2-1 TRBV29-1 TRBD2 TGCAGCGTTGCCGGGACTAGCGGGGGGGCCGTGAATGAGCAGTTCTTC CSVAGTSGGAVNEQFF
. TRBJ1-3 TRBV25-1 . TGTGCCAGCATTGGGATTGCAGGGGAATATTCTGGAAACACCATATATTTT CASIGIAGEYSGNTIYF
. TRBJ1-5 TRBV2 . TGTGCCAGCACGAGGTCACAGAATAATCAGCCCCAGCATTTT CASTRSQNNQPQHF
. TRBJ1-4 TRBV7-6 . TGTGCCAGCAGCTTAGCGCTAGATCCCGCAACTAATGAAAAACTGTTTTTT CASSLALDPATNEKLFF
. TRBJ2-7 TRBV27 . TGTGCCAGCAGCGGCGCAGGGGGGTACGAGCAGTACTTC CASSGAGGYEQYF
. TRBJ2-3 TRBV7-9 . TGTGCCAGCAGCTCTGGTGAGACTCGGGGCACAGATACGCAGTATTTT CASSSGETRGTDTQYF
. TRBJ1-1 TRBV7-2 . TGTGCCAGCAGCGCCAGTACCGAGGCTGAAGCTTTCTTT CASSASTEAEAFF
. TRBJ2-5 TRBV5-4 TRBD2 TGTGCCAGCAGCGGGACTAGCGGGGGAGGGCATGGGACCCAGTACTTC CASSGTSGGGHGTQYF
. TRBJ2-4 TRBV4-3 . TGCGCCAGCAGCAGGCCCTCTCCAGGGTACTTC CASSRPSPGYF
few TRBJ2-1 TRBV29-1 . TGCAGCGTTCGTCTACAGGAGCAGTTCTTC CSVRLQEQFF
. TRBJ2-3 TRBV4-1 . TGCGCCAGCAGCCCATCGCAGGGGTGGTATACGCAGTATTTT CASSPSQGWYTQYF